Shown below are 10 T cell receptor beta chains from a single sample sequenced in a study of spatial heterogeneity in lung cancer. Study-wide results and limits: One measure, the expanded intratumoral alpha and beta TCR count, tracked tumor mutation counts.

No antigen has been assigned to these receptors. As for time point: sample taken at primary tumor resection. TCRdb analysed the 5' RACE reads with MiXCR anew, one entry per CDR3 protein. In the table there are roughly 18,000 distinct CDR3 sequences, 8.5% to 10% of which are singletons. The sample consisted of lung tumor tissue, taken at surgery. Receptors were obtained from a female donor with early-stage non-small cell lung cancer.

Note on this clonotype: This beta chain appears as a stray read in a library generated for alpha chains; its size is not informative. The rearrangement joins TRBV28 to TRBJ2-3, with D unresolved. The CDR3 length is 13 residues. The V and J ends lost 2 bases and 7 bases respectively, with 10 bases between them. Germline V gene data show CDR1 as MDHEN and CDR2 as SYDVKM. The CDR3 protein is CASSLLSGYTQYF. The DNA for the CDR3 is TGTGCCAGCAGTTTACTCTCTGGGTATACGCAGTATTTT. The full variable domain, completed using reference TRBV28 and TRBJ2-3, is DVKVTQSSRYLVKRTGEKVFLECVQDMDHENMFWYRQDPGLGLRLIYFSYDVKMKEKGDIPEGYSVSREKKERFSLILESASTNQTSMYLCASSLLSGYTQYFGPGTRLTVL.

Points on this clonotype: Because the library targeted alpha chains, this beta chain is an off-target read whose size means little. The V call is TRBV7-2, the J call TRBJ2-3; 8 nucleotides align to TRBD2. This CDR3 has 14 amino acids. V dropped 4 bases and J dropped 6; count of bases not matched to a gene: 6. The V gene's germline CDR1 is SGHTA and CDR2 FQGNSA. CDR3 DNA sequence: TGTGCCAGCAGCTGGCGGGGGGTTATGGATACGCAGTATTTT. Translating gives CASSWRGVMDTQYF.

This clonotype has a handful of counts. The library was designed around alpha chains, so this beta chain is a stray read whose abundance carries little weight. The chain's CDR3 is CASSDGSNQPQHF. CDR3 nucleotides: TGTGCCAGCAGCGACGGTAGCAATCAGCCCCAGCATTTT. The chain joins TRBV12-3 or TRBV12-4 to TRBJ1-5; D is ambiguous. CDR3 length: 13 residues. Trimming shortened V by 6 bases and J by 0 bases, and 6 bases separated the two germline ends.

The sample holds a few counts of this clonotype. For a library built for alpha chains, this beta chain is a stray read; little rests on its size. CDR3: CASSQGLFLGTSGGLYQETQYF. The CDR3 DNA follows: TGTGCCAGCAGCCAAGGGCTCTTCCTCGGGACTAGCGGGGGGCTTTACCAAGAGACCCAGTACTTC. The rearrangement joins TRBV4-2 to TRBJ2-5; TRBD2 matches at 15 bases. CDR3 length: 22 amino acids. CDR1 LGHNA and CDR2 YNFKEQ come from the germline V gene. With 1 base clipped from V and 0 bases from J, the junction kept 15 bases outside the gene matches.

This clonotype was counted at least ten times. Being off target in a library aimed at alpha chains, this beta chain has a size of little meaning. This chain joins TRBV6-5 and TRBJ1-2, with a possible D match to TRBD1 (5 bases). V gave up 5 bases and J gave up 4 bases, with 11 bases separating them. Per germline, CDR1 MNHEY and CDR2 SVGAGI. The CDR3 has 13 amino acids. The CDR3 sequence: CASSLQGAYGYTF. In DNA form, the CDR3 reads TGTGCCAGCAGTCTGCAGGGAGCCTATGGCTACACCTTC.

This clonotype was seen repeatedly, ten times or more. Since it is a stray read in a library aimed at alpha chains, this beta chain has a size that is not meaningful. The rearrangement uses TRBV24-1 and TRBJ2-5; a possible D gene is TRBD1 (6 bases). Trimming cost V 2 bases and J 3 bases, with 12 bases left between them. The CDR3 length is 15 residues. Germline CDR1 and CDR2: KGHDR and SFDVKD. This CDR3 reads CATSDSDRPKETQYF. DNA for the CDR3: TGTGCCACCAGTGATTCGGACAGACCAAAAGAGACCCAGTACTTC.

Concerning this clonotype: This beta chain was picked up by a library intended for alpha chains and is off target, so its count carries little meaning. The genes are TRBV9 and TRBJ2-2; D call uncertain. This CDR3 region has 13 residues. Germline V lookup: CDR1 SGDLS, CDR2 YYNGEE. The germline V and J ends were trimmed by 0 bases and 7 bases, with 7 bases remaining between them. CDR3 loop: CASSVGADGELFF. CDR3 sequence (DNA): TGTGCCAGCAGCGTAGGGGCGGACGGGGAGCTGTTTTTT.

With regard to this clonotype: A library prepared for alpha chains yielded this beta chain as an off-target read; its size is of little meaning. The V call is TRBV24-1, the J call TRBJ2-3; tentatively, D is TRBD1 or TRBD2 (5 bases each). The ends were cut back, 2 bases at V and 3 bases at J, with 11 bases in the middle. The CDR3 runs 15 residues. Per the germline V gene, CDR1 is KGHDR and CDR2 is SFDVKD. The CDR3 DNA sequence: TGTGCCACCAGTGATTCCACGGGACGGACAGATACGCAGTATTTT. This translates into CATSDSTGRTDTQYF.

A note on this clonotype: This beta chain appears as a stray read in a library generated for alpha chains; its size is not informative. The chain combines TRBV2 with TRBJ2-1, with 12 positions matching TRBD2. The CDR3 consists of 17 residues. Germline trimming cut 11 bases from V and 6 bases from J; bases unmatched to any gene: 17. Germline V lookup: CDR1 SNHLY, CDR2 FYNNEI. CDR3 nucleotides: TGTGCCTCCCTCGGGACTAGCGGGTCCATCCCCCTCAATGAGCAGTTCTTC. Its protein product is CASLGTSGSIPLNEQFF.

With regard to this clonotype: This beta chain is an unintended read in a library built for alpha chains; its size means little. This chain joins TRBV5-1 and TRBJ2-4; D uncertain. This CDR3 has 15 residues. The germline CDR1 and CDR2 sequences are SGHRS and YFSETQ. V dropped 4 bases and J dropped 0 bases, with 11 bases sitting between them. CDR3 protein: CASSRNTQAKNIQYF. The CDR3, as DNA: TGCGCCAGCAGCCGGAATACCCAAGCCAAAAACATTCAGTACTTC.